These T cell receptor beta chains were read from a single sample in a study of cytomegalovirus exposure and HLA in healthy donors. The method was immunoSEQ multiplex PCR; TCRdb's version includes in-frame clones alone and lacks a portion of them. The data contain tens of thousands of clones, nearly 80% of them singletons. Sequenced sample: PBMCs. The receptors come from a woman in her thirties or forties in good health and CMV-seropositive. Each CDR3 is given without its conserved first and last residue. The order of the fields is CDR3 protein, V gene, CDR3 length, J gene, D gene. D genes are given only for firm matches.

CDR3: ASSQRDRGPDTQY
V: TRBV7-9
length: 13
J: TRBJ2-3
D: TRBD1

CDR3: ASSAQGEKLF
V: TRBV9
length: 10
J: TRBJ1-4
D: -

CDR3: ASSEMAGGFYEQY
V: TRBV2
length: 13
J: TRBJ2-7
D: TRBD2

CDR3: ASSVERGGDTDTQY
V: TRBV9
length: 14
J: TRBJ2-3
D: TRBD2

CDR3: ASSVGSYNEQF
V: TRBV9
length: 11
J: TRBJ2-1
D: -

CDR3: SAADYSTDTQY
V: TRBV29-1
length: 11
J: TRBJ2-3
D: -

CDR3: ASRRGRSTDTQY
V: TRBV6-5
length: 12
J: TRBJ2-3
D: TRBD1

CDR3: ASSLLTSGGVGDYNEQF
V: TRBV5-6
length: 17
J: TRBJ2-1
D: TRBD2

CDR3: ASGDSTYEQY
V: TRBV28
length: 10
J: TRBJ2-7
D: TRBD1

CDR3: ASSPEAGGTEAF
V: TRBV7-2
length: 12
J: TRBJ1-1
D: -

CDR3: SVNRLGAGNEKLF
V: TRBV29-1
length: 13
J: TRBJ1-4
D: -

CDR3: ASSLSRERGQY
V: TRBV28
length: 11
J: TRBJ2-7
D: -

CDR3: SSSLESGQNTEAF
V: TRBV7-9
length: 13
J: TRBJ1-1
D: -

CDR3: AWSPGQGGEQY
V: TRBV30
length: 11
J: TRBJ2-7
D: TRBD1

CDR3: SVLASRSSYNEQF
V: TRBV29-1
length: 13
J: TRBJ2-1
D: -

CDR3: ASSIGLAIQTQY
V: TRBV19
length: 12
J: TRBJ2-5
D: TRBD2

CDR3: ASRRPGDTQY
V: TRBV28
length: 10
J: TRBJ2-3
D: -

CDR3: ATSLSVSGANVLT
V: TRBV15
length: 13
J: TRBJ2-6
D: -

CDR3: ASSLALDSRPGQETQY
V: TRBV5-1
length: 16
J: TRBJ2-5
D: -

CDR3: ASSLGYYEQY
V: TRBV5-4
length: 10
J: TRBJ2-7
D: -

CDR3: ASSVTGTGDTGELF
V: TRBV9
length: 14
J: TRBJ2-2
D: TRBD1

CDR3: SVRGTGEVGELTDTQY
V: TRBV29-1
length: 16
J: TRBJ2-3
D: TRBD1

CDR3: ASSQRTGDSGANVLT
V: TRBV7-3
length: 15
J: TRBJ2-6
D: TRBD1

CDR3: ASRDRVSNQPQH
V: TRBV2
length: 12
J: TRBJ1-5
D: TRBD1

CDR3: ATSREGGRGNYGYT
V: TRBV15
length: 14
J: TRBJ1-2
D: -

CDR3: ASSRTGETGELF
V: TRBV6-4
length: 12
J: TRBJ2-2
D: TRBD1

CDR3: ASSQERGGGYEQY
V: TRBV4-3
length: 13
J: TRBJ2-7
D: TRBD2

CDR3: ASSPRGNTNEKLF
V: TRBV18
length: 13
J: TRBJ1-4
D: -

CDR3: ASSAETGGSYEQY
V: TRBV6-1
length: 13
J: -
D: TRBD1

CDR3: ASSGRGNTIY
V: TRBV9
length: 10
J: TRBJ1-3
D: -

CDR3: ASSMGTANNEKLF
V: TRBV19
length: 13
J: TRBJ1-4
D: TRBD1

CDR3: ASSPTGTGDEQY
V: TRBV7-9
length: 12
J: TRBJ2-7
D: TRBD1

CDR3: AWLLGRGDYGYT
V: TRBV30
length: 12
J: TRBJ1-2
D: -

CDR3: ASSQDLAASGNTIY
V: TRBV4-3
length: 14
J: TRBJ1-3
D: -

CDR3: ASSAGGSNEKLF
V: TRBV25-1
length: 12
J: TRBJ1-4
D: -

CDR3: ASSFGSGGPRRETQY
V: TRBV28
length: 15
J: TRBJ2-5
D: TRBD2

CDR3: ASSPTYSGNTIY
V: TRBV19
length: 12
J: TRBJ1-3
D: -

CDR3: ASSPQTDTQY
V: TRBV18
length: 10
J: TRBJ2-3
D: -